The source of this T cell receptor (beta chain) is a study of cytomegalovirus exposure and HLA in healthy donors. Study observations and caveats: Analyses of presence/absence relied on an assumption of roughly uniform sequencing depth across donors. A missense variant in DCLRE1C was later tied to TCR beta V- and J-gene trimming. In a later analysis, about 17,000 TCR beta sequences were associated with HLA alleles at 0.05 false discovery rate. One later analysis reportedly identified an Asian-associated ancestry cluster that showed fewer N-insertions than the approximately 600-donor mean.

Germline V gives CDR1 SEHNR, CDR2 FQNEAQ (reference sequence). There are 16 residues in the CDR3. Trimming took off 4 bases at V and 12 bases at J, with 25 bases between the two ends. About this clone: Its target is not known.

A multiplex PCR was run with 60 Vbeta primers and 13 Jbeta primers. Here immunoSEQ multiplex PCR was the method, and the copy in TCRdb shows in-frame clones only, minus some. Among some 200,000 clones listed, 79% were seen once. V gene TRBV7-9 combines with J gene TRBJ1-3, with D perhaps matching TRBD1 (5 bases). The clonotype comes from a girl between 10 and 17 years old in good health and CMV-seropositive. What was sequenced was PBMCs. Here the CDR3 DNA reads TGTGCCAGCAGCTCCCAGGACACTGGGTCGCTTCCCGGCATATATTTT. As protein: CASSSQDTGSLPGIYF.